The 7 T cell receptor beta chains reported below all come from one sample, sequenced in a study of blood T cell repertoires in COVID-19. Sequenced by immunoSEQ multiplex PCR; TCRdb stores in-frame clones only, minus some. The table shows over 85,000 clones, with less than 90% occurring only once. The specimen sequenced was peripheral blood. The receptors were gathered from a man aged 55-75 years with acute or convalescent COVID-19.

The gene calls are TRBV24-1 and TRBJ2-5, with TRBD2 identical over 10 bases. Germline trimming cut 0 bases from V and 2 bases from J; bases unmatched to any gene: 11. This CDR3 is 19 amino acids long. CDR1 is KGHDR and CDR2 is SFDVKD in the germline V gene. Here the CDR3 DNA reads TGTGCCACCAGTGATTTGGTACTAGCGGGGCCGGGGGTGCAAGAGACCCAGTACTTC. This translates into CATSDLVLAGPGVQETQYF.

The chain is built from TRBV7-9 and TRBJ2-1; TRBD2 matches at 8 bases. Per the germline V gene, CDR1 is SEHNR and CDR2 is FQNEAQ (reference sequence). There are 15 residues in the CDR3. V was clipped by 2 bases and J by 3 bases; unmatched bases: 3. DNA of the CDR3: TGTGCCAGCAGCTTACTCGGGGGGGTCTACAATGAGCAGTTCTTC. Its protein is CASSLLGGVYNEQFF.

The V call is TRBV7-8, the J call TRBJ2-7, with a possible D match to TRBD2 (6 bases). Trimming removed 5 bases from V and 2 bases from J, with 16 bases in between. Germline CDR1 reads SGHVS; CDR2 reads FQNEAQ. This CDR3 comprises 15 residues. For the CDR3, the DNA is TGTGCCAGCAGCACGGGGAGCGGGCGGGCCTACGAGCAGTACTTC. As protein: CASSTGSGRAYEQYF.

J is TRBJ2-5 and V is TRBV11-3, with D maybe TRBD2 (5 bases). The CDR3 is made up of 13 amino acids. CDR1 is SGHNT, CDR2 YENEEA, per germline. The V end was cut by 2 bases, the J end by 3 bases, with 7 bases between. The CDR3 region has the DNA TGTGCCAGCAGCTTAAACGGGAAAGAGACCCAGTACTTC. It is translated as CASSLNGKETQYF.

V is TRBV7-8 and J is TRBJ1-5; 9 bases are a match to TRBD1. V shed 5 bases and J 4 bases; nucleotides not matched to a gene: 9. This CDR3 spans 16 amino acids. Germline assignment: CDR1 SGHVS and CDR2 FQNEAQ. DNA for the CDR3: TGTGCCAGCAGCCCTGGGACAGGGTCTAAGAATCAGCCCCAGCATTTT. Translated: CASSPGTGSKNQPQHF.

CDR3 DNA sequence: TGTGCCAGCGGGTACAGGGCGGATGGCTACACCTTC. Residues: CASGYRADGYTF. This chain joins TRBV2 and TRBJ1-2; a weak D match, TRBD1 (6 bases). Germline-derived CDR1 and CDR2 are SNHLY and FYNNEI. The CDR3 is 12 amino acids. Between the trimmed V and J ends, which lost 8 bases and 6 bases, there was a span of 13 bases.

The chain carries TRBV2 and TRBJ2-7; TRBD2 matches 7 bases. V was clipped by 4 bases and J by 1 base; unmatched bases: 10. Germline CDR1 and CDR2: SNHLY and FYNNEI. The CDR3 runs 16 residues. CDR3 DNA sequence: TGTGCCAGCAGTGGCGGCGCTAGGGGAGGGTCCTACGAGCAGTACTTC. Translation gives CASSGGARGGSYEQYF.